This T cell receptor (beta chain) was captured by sequencing in a study of technical replicates of blood from a handful of donors. Produced via immunoSEQ multiplex PCR; TCRdb's table is partial and in-frame only. The repertoire holds approximately 100,000 clones, around 96% seen once, with 0.21% in the top ten. CDR1 and CDR2 from the germline V gene are LNHDA and SQIVND (reference sequence). V shed 4 bases and J 0 bases; nucleotides not matched to a gene: 9. This CDR3 region has 16 residues. The origin of this receptor is a human donor in good health. V gene TRBV19 combines with J gene TRBJ2-7; the match to TRBD1 covers 7 bases. The sequenced sample consisted of T cells isolated from PBMCs. In nucleotides, the CDR3 is TGTGCCAGTAGTACATACTCCAGGACAGGCTCCTACGAGCAGTACTTC. Translating gives CASSTYSRTGSYEQYF.